This T cell receptor beta chain was found in a study of early T cells in non-severe SARS-CoV-2 infection. The CDR3 length is 18 residues. Trimming stripped 5 bases from V and 5 bases from J, with 26 bases between. The germline V gene encodes CDR1 MDHEN and CDR2 SYDVKM. This clonotype was picked up a small number of times. The antigen remains unidentified. Whole-study results and caveats: Using VDJdb, the matching emphasized anti-spike CD8 responses while missing private and CD4 specificities.

TCRdb reprocessed the 5' RACE reads with MiXCR, giving one entry per CDR3 protein. The top ten clones hold 11% of a sample with under 85,000 distinct CDR3 sequences, around 15% of them seen once. J is TRBJ2-3 and V is TRBV28; a weak D match, TRBD2 (8 bases). The TCR comes from an adult who was a healthcare worker with PCR-confirmed SARS-CoV-2 infection or an uninfected control (not recorded which). Sequenced material: whole blood. The CDR3 nucleotides read TGTGCCAGCAGTACCAGTGTAGCGGGGCTACACAGGGGAGATACGCAGTATTTT. Its translation: CASSTSVAGLHRGDTQYF.